The rows below give T cell receptor beta chains drawn from one sample of a study of early T cells in non-severe SARS-CoV-2 infection. TCRdb itself ran the 5' RACE reads through MiXCR, one entry per CDR3 protein. The data show about 60,000 distinct CDR3 sequences, about 8.9% seen once. Sequenced sample: whole blood. The receptors were gathered from an adult who was a healthcare worker with PCR-confirmed SARS-CoV-2 infection or an uninfected control (not recorded which). Both conserved end residues are part of each CDR3. D genes are given only for firm matches. The size of a clone is reported for some rows only, either as once, few or many, or as a class for expanded clones.

TRBV7-2	TRBJ2-1	many	.	TGTGCCAGCAGGGAAACTCGGACAAGCCTATACAATGAGCAGTTCTTC	CASRETRTSLYNEQFF
TRBV27	TRBJ2-1	.	.	TGTGCCAGCAGTTACCAGGGGGGCCCTAACAATGAGCAGTTCTTC	CASSYQGGPNNEQFF
TRBV12-3/TRBV12-4	TRBJ2-2	many	TRBD2	TGTGCCAGCAGAGGAGGACTAGCGGGACTGGGCACCGGGGAGCTGTTTTTT	CASRGGLAGLGTGELFF
TRBV28	TRBJ2-6	many	.	TGTGCCAGCAGTTTTCCAGGGCCTGGGGCCAACGTCCTGACTTTC	CASSFPGPGANVLTF
TRBV11-2	TRBJ1-4	many	.	TGTGCCAGCAGCTTTTACGGCACAAGGGGCTCCAATGAAAAACTGTTTTTT	CASSFYGTRGSNEKLFF
TRBV5-1	TRBJ1-1	many	TRBD1	TGCGCCAGCAGCCCCGGACAGGGGGTCACTGAAGCTTTCTTT	CASSPGQGVTEAFF
TRBV12-3/TRBV12-4	TRBJ2-7	few	.	TGTGCCACCAGGTCGGGGGCCTACGAGCAGTACTTC	CATRSGAYEQYF
TRBV2	TRBJ2-2	.	.	TGTGCCAGCAGCGGAAAAGCCGGGTCCCAAACCGGGGAGCTGTTTTTT	CASSGKAGSQTGELFF
TRBV11-2	TRBJ2-7	many	TRBD2	TGTGCCAGCAGCAGAGGGTCGGCAGCGGGAGAGCGATACGAGCAGTACTTC	CASSRGSAAGERYEQYF
TRBV7-8	TRBJ2-3	many	TRBD2	TGTGCCAGCAGCCTGAGCGGGGGGGCTCCGGATACGCAGTATTTT	CASSLSGGAPDTQYF
TRBV4-1	TRBJ2-7	.	.	TGCGCCAGCCGAGTGGGGCTGAATCTTCACGAGCAGTACTTC	CASRVGLNLHEQYF
TRBV28	TRBJ2-2	few	TRBD1	TGTGCCAGCGCCGGGACAGGGGTCACCGGGGAGCTGTTTTTT	CASAGTGVTGELFF
TRBV28	TRBJ2-7	many	TRBD1	TGTGCCAGCAGTCCTGGGACAGGGTCCTCCTACGAGCAGTACTTC	CASSPGTGSSYEQYF
TRBV18	TRBJ1-4	many	.	TGTGCCAGCTCACCAAGGCAGGGGTATGAAAAACTGTTTTTT	CASSPRQGYEKLFF
TRBV25-1	TRBJ2-1	.	TRBD2	TGTGCCAGCAGTGAATATAGTCCCCTAGCGGCGATTTACAGTGAGCAGTTCTTC	CASSEYSPLAAIYSEQFF
TRBV19	TRBJ2-7	many	.	TGTGCCAGTAGTATGTTAGGGCACTACGAGCAGTACTTC	CASSMLGHYEQYF
TRBV2	TRBJ1-4	many	.	TGTGCCAGCAGGGATTTTAATGAAAAACTGTTTTTT	CASRDFNEKLFF
TRBV28	TRBJ2-1	.	.	TGTGCCAGCAGTACGCAGGGGTATGGACACAATGAGCAGTTCTTC	CASSTQGYGHNEQFF